This is a list of T cell receptor beta chains from one sample in a study of cytomegalovirus exposure and HLA in healthy donors. Sequencing was performed with immunoSEQ multiplex PCR; in TCRdb, only in-frame clones are kept and a portion is missing. The sample holds about 120,000 clones, roughly a tenth seen once. Sequencing input: PBMCs. Receptors were obtained from a woman under 30 in good health and CMV-seropositive. Each CDR3 is given with its conserved first and last residue. The D gene is left open where the match is weak. Where a row states a size, it is once, few, many or the class of an expanded clone; other rows omit it.

D gene: .
V gene: TRBV7-3
clone size: few
J gene: TRBJ2-3
CDR3 protein: CASSLASLADTQYF
CDR3 DNA: TGTGCCAGCAGTTTAGCGTCCTTAGCAGATACGCAGTATTTT

D gene: TRBD1
V gene: TRBV6-5
clone size: few
J gene: TRBJ1-2
CDR3 protein: CASSYSGDSGYTF
CDR3 DNA: TGTGCCAGCAGTTACTCGGGGGACAGCGGCTACACCTTC

D gene: TRBD1
V gene: TRBV7-9
clone size: .
J gene: TRBJ1-1
CDR3 protein: CASRRQGDAFF
CDR3 DNA: TGTGCCAGCAGGAGACAGGGGGACGCTTTCTTT

D gene: .
V gene: TRBV5-6
clone size: few
J gene: TRBJ2-7
CDR3 protein: CASSLVGAREQYF
CDR3 DNA: TGTGCCAGCAGCTTGGTTGGGGCGCGCGAGCAGTACTTC

D gene: .
V gene: TRBV4-1
clone size: .
J gene: TRBJ1-1
CDR3 protein: CASSRPGSGAEAFF
CDR3 DNA: TGCGCCAGCAGCCGTCCGGGGTCTGGGGCTGAAGCTTTCTTT

D gene: .
V gene: TRBV6-1
clone size: .
J gene: TRBJ1-5
CDR3 protein: CASSDIGGPEQPQHF
CDR3 DNA: TGTGCCAGCAGTGATATAGGAGGACCCGAACAGCCCCAGCATTTT

D gene: TRBD2
V gene: TRBV4-1
clone size: few
J gene: TRBJ2-5
CDR3 protein: CASRGTSGTQETQYF
CDR3 DNA: TGCGCCAGCAGGGGGACTAGCGGTACCCAAGAGACCCAGTACTTC

D gene: .
V gene: TRBV25-1
clone size: few
J gene: TRBJ1-1
CDR3 protein: CASSERETGIVSEAFF
CDR3 DNA: TGTGCCAGCAGTGAGCGGGAGACAGGTATTGTGTCTGAAGCTTTCTTT

D gene: .
V gene: TRBV11-3
clone size: .
J gene: TRBJ2-7
CDR3 protein: CASSLDQASSYEQYF
CDR3 DNA: TGTGCCAGCAGCTTAGATCAGGCCAGTTCCTACGAGCAGTACTTC

D gene: .
V gene: TRBV2
clone size: .
J gene: TRBJ2-5
CDR3 protein: CASRSWTQYF
CDR3 DNA: TGTGCCAGCAGATCCTGGACCCAGTACTTC

D gene: TRBD2
V gene: TRBV25-1
clone size: .
J gene: TRBJ2-2
CDR3 protein: CASSTPGTSGGELFF
CDR3 DNA: TGTGCCAGCAGTACTCCCGGGACTAGCGGCGGGGAGCTGTTTTTT

D gene: .
V gene: TRBV5-8
clone size: few
J gene: TRBJ1-4
CDR3 protein: CASSWPSGGDEKLFF
CDR3 DNA: TGTGCCAGCAGCTGGCCCTCGGGGGGAGATGAAAAACTGTTTTTT

D gene: TRBD1
V gene: TRBV5-6
clone size: .
J gene: TRBJ1-2
CDR3 protein: CASSTYGQGWNGYTF
CDR3 DNA: TGTGCCAGCAGCACTTATGGACAGGGGTGGAATGGCTACACCTTC

D gene: .
V gene: TRBV5-6
clone size: .
J gene: TRBJ2-2
CDR3 protein: CASSLGPWSGPTGELFF
CDR3 DNA: TGTGCCAGCAGCTTGGGTCCTTGGAGCGGGCCTACCGGGGAGCTGTTTTTT

D gene: TRBD1
V gene: TRBV6-6
clone size: few
J gene: TRBJ1-3
CDR3 protein: CASRGGQGAWGTIYF
CDR3 DNA: TGTGCCAGCCGGGGGGGACAGGGCGCCTGGGGCACCATATATTTT

D gene: .
V gene: TRBV11-3
clone size: .
J gene: TRBJ1-3
CDR3 protein: CASSHSGAGNTIYF
CDR3 DNA: TGTGCCAGCAGCCACTCAGGGGCTGGAAACACCATATATTTT

D gene: .
V gene: TRBV6-4
clone size: .
J gene: TRBJ2-2
CDR3 protein: CASSDGTNTGELFF
CDR3 DNA: TGTGCCAGCAGTGACGGGACAAACACCGGGGAGCTGTTTTTT

D gene: TRBD1
V gene: TRBV7-2
clone size: .
J gene: TRBJ2-3
CDR3 protein: CASSFPTGTLATQYF
CDR3 DNA: TGTGCCAGCAGCTTCCCGACAGGGACCCTGGCTACGCAGTATTTT

D gene: .
V gene: TRBV5-1
clone size: .
J gene: TRBJ2-2
CDR3 protein: CASSLGQWGGELFF
CDR3 DNA: TGCGCCAGCAGCTTGGGACAGTGGGGCGGGGAGCTGTTTTTT

D gene: .
V gene: TRBV20-1
clone size: few
J gene: TRBJ2-3
CDR3 protein: CSAQLDTQYF
CDR3 DNA: TGCAGTGCTCAACTAGATACGCAGTATTTT

D gene: TRBD1
V gene: TRBV5-4
clone size: few
J gene: TRBJ1-2
CDR3 protein: CANHRRDSKSYGYTF
CDR3 DNA: TGTGCCAACCACCGTCGGGACAGCAAAAGCTATGGCTACACCTTC

D gene: .
V gene: TRBV19
clone size: .
J gene: TRBJ2-1
CDR3 protein: CASSIGAETYNEQFF
CDR3 DNA: TGTGCCAGTAGTATTGGGGCGGAGACTTACAATGAGCAGTTCTTC

D gene: TRBD1
V gene: TRBV2
clone size: .
J gene: TRBJ1-2
CDR3 protein: CASSDMVGTDFYGYTF
CDR3 DNA: TGTGCCAGCAGTGATATGGTCGGGACAGACTTCTATGGCTACACCTTC

D gene: TRBD2
V gene: TRBV5-1
clone size: few
J gene: TRBJ2-3
CDR3 protein: CASSLDLAGGRDTQYF
CDR3 DNA: TGCGCCAGCAGCCTCGATTTAGCGGGAGGGCGGGATACGCAGTATTTT

D gene: TRBD1
V gene: TRBV7-9
clone size: few
J gene: TRBJ1-6
CDR3 protein: CASELIGGGNSPLHF
CDR3 DNA: TGTGCCAGCGAACTTATCGGAGGGGGCAATTCACCCCTCCACTTT

D gene: .
V gene: TRBV13
clone size: .
J gene: TRBJ2-6
CDR3 protein: CASSLGGGGSWDSGANVLTF
CDR3 DNA: TGTGCCAGCAGCTTAGGCGGAGGGGGCAGTTGGGACTCTGGGGCCAACGTCCTGACTTTC

D gene: .
V gene: TRBV28
clone size: .
J gene: TRBJ2-1
CDR3 protein: CASSLSSGTGNEQFF
CDR3 DNA: TGTGCCAGCAGTTTAAGTTCCGGGACTGGCAATGAGCAGTTCTTC

D gene: TRBD2
V gene: TRBV5-5
clone size: few
J gene: TRBJ2-7
CDR3 protein: CASHKAGALSGYEQYF
CDR3 DNA: TGTGCCAGCCATAAAGCGGGAGCCCTATCTGGGTACGAGCAGTACTTC

D gene: .
V gene: TRBV11-2
clone size: few
J gene: TRBJ1-1
CDR3 protein: CASSLDTQGSGAFF
CDR3 DNA: TGTGCCAGCAGCTTAGACACCCAGGGTTCGGGAGCTTTCTTT

D gene: .
V gene: TRBV27
clone size: few
J gene: TRBJ2-1
CDR3 protein: CASSLGGWQFF
CDR3 DNA: TGTGCCAGCAGTTTAGGCGGATGGCAGTTCTTC

D gene: TRBD1
V gene: TRBV2
clone size: .
J gene: TRBJ1-1
CDR3 protein: CASSAGTGGVYTEAFF
CDR3 DNA: TGTGCCAGCAGTGCCGGGACAGGGGGCGTTTACACTGAAGCTTTCTTT

D gene: TRBD1
V gene: TRBV7-2
clone size: .
J gene: TRBJ1-2
CDR3 protein: CASSLTGTGVLGYTF
CDR3 DNA: TGTGCCAGCAGCTTAACTGGGACAGGGGTTTTAGGCTACACCTTC

D gene: .
V gene: TRBV6-5
clone size: .
J gene: TRBJ1-1
CDR3 protein: CASSYLRENTEAFF
CDR3 DNA: TGTGCCAGCAGTTACCTGCGGGAAAACACTGAAGCTTTCTTT

D gene: TRBD1
V gene: TRBV2
clone size: few
J gene: TRBJ2-7
CDR3 protein: CASSEGQGNYEQYF
CDR3 DNA: TGTGCCAGCAGTGAGGGACAGGGAAACTACGAGCAGTACTTC

D gene: .
V gene: TRBV27
clone size: few
J gene: TRBJ1-2
CDR3 protein: CARSPGRLGYTF
CDR3 DNA: TGTGCCAGGAGCCCGGGTAGGTTGGGCTACACCTTC

D gene: .
V gene: TRBV18
clone size: .
J gene: TRBJ1-3
CDR3 protein: CASSPTGLSGNTIYF
CDR3 DNA: TGTGCCAGCTCACCTACAGGGTTGTCTGGAAACACCATATATTTT

D gene: .
V gene: TRBV6-5
clone size: few
J gene: TRBJ2-7
CDR3 protein: CASSSAREQYF
CDR3 DNA: TGTGCCAGCAGTTCCGCTCGGGAGCAGTACTTC

D gene: .
V gene: TRBV2
clone size: .
J gene: TRBJ1-2
CDR3 protein: CASSETGLSKYGYTF
CDR3 DNA: TGTGCCAGCAGTGAAACAGGGCTGTCCAAGTATGGCTACACCTTC

D gene: .
V gene: TRBV9
clone size: .
J gene: TRBJ1-1
CDR3 protein: CASSVYFPKIMNTEAFF
CDR3 DNA: TGTGCCAGCAGCGTATATTTTCCTAAGATTATGAACACTGAAGCTTTCTTT

D gene: .
V gene: TRBV19
clone size: .
J gene: TRBJ2-1
CDR3 protein: CASKTGVLNEQFF
CDR3 DNA: TGTGCCAGTAAAACGGGGGTTCTCAATGAGCAGTTCTTC

D gene: .
V gene: TRBV5-1
clone size: .
J gene: TRBJ1-1
CDR3 protein: CASSLAPVTGMNTEAFF
CDR3 DNA: TGCGCCAGCAGCTTGGCCCCTGTGACAGGCATGAACACTGAAGCTTTCTTT

D gene: .
V gene: TRBV5-4
clone size: .
J gene: TRBJ2-5
CDR3 protein: CASSLAPRGGETQYF
CDR3 DNA: TGTGCCAGCAGCTTGGCCCCTAGGGGGGGCGAGACCCAGTACTTC

D gene: TRBD2
V gene: TRBV29-1
clone size: few
J gene: TRBJ2-1
CDR3 protein: CGASGSFDEQFF
CDR3 DNA: TGCGGAGCTAGCGGGAGCTTCGATGAGCAGTTCTTC

D gene: .
V gene: TRBV6-1
clone size: .
J gene: TRBJ2-1
CDR3 protein: CASRDSGLGNEQFF
CDR3 DNA: TGTGCCAGCAGAGACAGCGGGTTAGGCAATGAGCAGTTCTTC

D gene: .
V gene: TRBV7-9
clone size: .
J gene: TRBJ1-5
CDR3 protein: CASSYQGSANNQPQHF
CDR3 DNA: TGTGCCAGCAGCTATCAGGGGTCGGCGAACAATCAGCCCCAGCATTTT

D gene: .
V gene: TRBV29-1
clone size: .
J gene: TRBJ2-4
CDR3 protein: CSGTPGGQNIQYF
CDR3 DNA: TGCAGCGGAACCCCAGGGGGGCAAAACATTCAGTACTTC

D gene: TRBD1
V gene: TRBV5-4
clone size: few
J gene: TRBJ1-4
CDR3 protein: CASSLGQGAREKLFF
CDR3 DNA: TGTGCCAGCAGCTTGGGACAGGGGGCAAGAGAAAAACTGTTTTTT

D gene: .
V gene: TRBV5-1
clone size: .
J gene: TRBJ1-3
CDR3 protein: CASSLDRSSGNTIYF
CDR3 DNA: TGCGCCAGCAGCTTGGACCGCAGCTCTGGAAACACCATATATTTT

D gene: TRBD1
V gene: TRBV14
clone size: few
J gene: TRBJ1-2
CDR3 protein: CASSQGQDLGGYTF
CDR3 DNA: TGTGCCAGCAGCCAGGGACAGGATTTGGGAGGCTACACCTTC

D gene: TRBD1
V gene: TRBV28
clone size: few
J gene: TRBJ2-5
CDR3 protein: CASTPQGAIMEETQYF
CDR3 DNA: TGTGCCAGCACCCCACAGGGGGCGATTATGGAGGAGACCCAGTACTTC

D gene: TRBD2
V gene: TRBV13
clone size: few
J gene: TRBJ2-7
CDR3 protein: CASSQPGLAGGKQYF
CDR3 DNA: TGTGCCAGCAGCCAACCGGGACTAGCGGGAGGGAAGCAGTACTTC

D gene: .
V gene: TRBV6-5
clone size: .
J gene: TRBJ1-6
CDR3 protein: CASGRGSLTLHF
CDR3 DNA: TGTGCCAGCGGTCGAGGAAGCCTCACCCTCCACTTT

D gene: .
V gene: TRBV4-1
clone size: .
J gene: TRBJ2-1
CDR3 protein: CASSPGYNEQFF
CDR3 DNA: TGCGCCAGCAGCCCCGGGTATAATGAGCAGTTCTTC

D gene: .
V gene: TRBV11-2
clone size: .
J gene: TRBJ2-1
CDR3 protein: CASSHETQFGFF
CDR3 DNA: TGTGCCAGCAGCCACGAAACCCAGTTTGGGTTCTTC

D gene: TRBD1
V gene: TRBV10-1
clone size: .
J gene: TRBJ2-3
CDR3 protein: CAKPGTGTDTQYF
CDR3 DNA: TGCGCCAAACCCGGGACAGGTACAGATACGCAGTATTTT

D gene: .
V gene: TRBV11-3
clone size: .
J gene: TRBJ2-5
CDR3 protein: CASSQTDSETQYF
CDR3 DNA: TGTGCCAGCAGCCAAACAGACAGCGAGACCCAGTACTTC

D gene: .
V gene: TRBV7-8
clone size: .
J gene: TRBJ2-5
CDR3 protein: CASSFPREETQYF
CDR3 DNA: TGTGCCAGCAGCTTTCCGCGGGAAGAGACCCAGTACTTC

D gene: TRBD1
V gene: TRBV19
clone size: .
J gene: TRBJ1-1
CDR3 protein: CASSLQGGNTEAFF
CDR3 DNA: TGTGCCAGTAGCCTACAGGGGGGAAACACTGAAGCTTTCTTT

D gene: .
V gene: TRBV28
clone size: .
J gene: TRBJ1-2
CDR3 protein: CASSLEGRYGYTF
CDR3 DNA: TGTGCCAGCAGTTTGGAGGGCCGGTATGGCTACACCTTC

D gene: .
V gene: TRBV27
clone size: .
J gene: TRBJ2-4
CDR3 protein: CASSFQNIQYF
CDR3 DNA: TGTGCCAGCAGTTTCCAGAACATTCAGTACTTC